This TCR beta chain stems from a study of blood T cell repertoires in COVID-19. Study overall: The United States, Italy and Spain provided the acute and convalescent COVID-19 samples. PBMCs, B-cell-depleted T cells, or T cells were the source of the cDNA or gDNA that made up the material.

Followed over time, Seattle patients had been enrolled while infection was active. The CDR3 runs 12 residues. Germline V gene sequence: CDR1 SQVTM, CDR2 ANQGSEA. With 6 bases removed from V and 5 bases from J, the gap between germline ends came to 13 bases. Original analysis: Amplification with reference gene primers provided the estimates of nucleated cell counts. TCRdb's copy holds only in-frame clones and misses some; the assay was immunoSEQ multiplex PCR. The V and J calls and the clone size are those of that table, but D and trimming were determined from the DNA. Among over 150,000 clones listed, around four fifths were seen once.

Sequencing was performed on peripheral blood. V is TRBV29-1 and J is TRBJ2-5, with D perhaps matching TRBD2 (6 bases). The source of this sequence is a woman aged 70-85 years with COVID-19, enrolled during active disease. The CDR3 is CSVVGREETQYF. The CDR3 DNA reads TGCAGCGTAGTCGGTCGGGAGGAGACCCAGTACTTC.